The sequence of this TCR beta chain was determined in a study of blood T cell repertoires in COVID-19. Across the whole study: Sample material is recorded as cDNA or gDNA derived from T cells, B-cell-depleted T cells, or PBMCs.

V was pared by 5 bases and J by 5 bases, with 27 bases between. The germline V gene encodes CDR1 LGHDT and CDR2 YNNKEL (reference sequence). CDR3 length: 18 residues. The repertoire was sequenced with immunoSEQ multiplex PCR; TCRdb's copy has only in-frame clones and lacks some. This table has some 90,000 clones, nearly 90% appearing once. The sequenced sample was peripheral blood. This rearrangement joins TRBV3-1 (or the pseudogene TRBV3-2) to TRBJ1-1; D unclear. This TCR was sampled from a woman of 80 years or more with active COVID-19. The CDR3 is CASSAIAGRLSETTEAFF. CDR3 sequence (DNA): TGTGCCAGCAGCGCAATTGCGGGGAGGCTATCGGAGACAACTGAAGCTTTCTTT.